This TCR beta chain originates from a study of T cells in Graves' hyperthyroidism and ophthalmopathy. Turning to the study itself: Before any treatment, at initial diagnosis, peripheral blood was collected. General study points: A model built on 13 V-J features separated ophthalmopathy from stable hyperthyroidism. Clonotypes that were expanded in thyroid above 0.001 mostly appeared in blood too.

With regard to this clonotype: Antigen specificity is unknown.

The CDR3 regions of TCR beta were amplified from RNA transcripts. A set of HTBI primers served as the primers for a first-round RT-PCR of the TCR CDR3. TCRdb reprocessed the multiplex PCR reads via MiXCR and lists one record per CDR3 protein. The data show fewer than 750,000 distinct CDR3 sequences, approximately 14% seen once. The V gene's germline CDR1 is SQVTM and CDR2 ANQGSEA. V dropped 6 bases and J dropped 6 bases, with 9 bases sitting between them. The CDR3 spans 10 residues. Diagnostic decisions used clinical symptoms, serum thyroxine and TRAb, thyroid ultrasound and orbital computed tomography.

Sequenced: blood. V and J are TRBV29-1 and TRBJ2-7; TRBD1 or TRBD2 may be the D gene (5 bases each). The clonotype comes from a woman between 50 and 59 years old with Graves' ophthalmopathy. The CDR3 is CSVVGVEQYF. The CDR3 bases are TGCAGCGTCGTGGGGGTCGAGCAGTACTTC.